These 30 T cell receptor beta chains were sequenced from one sample in a study of radiation and T cells in renal cell carcinoma. Profiling relied on immunoSEQ multiplex PCR, and the TCRdb table lists in-frame clones only, not all of them. The sample lists approximately 85,000 clones, about 89% occurring once. As for time point: blood 4 weeks post-SBRT, at nephrectomy. Specified treatment: 15 Gy SBRT to primary tumor, nephrectomy 4 weeks later. The sequences come from blood, collected from a patient whose treatment included radiotherapy and nephrectomy. The receptors stem from a woman aged 65 to 85 with renal cell carcinoma.

In this sample, this clone turned up once. This chain uses TRBV5-4 with TRBJ1-2; 8 bases align to TRBD1. The germline V gene encodes CDR1 SGHNT and CDR2 YYREEE (reference sequence). J lost 7 bases, V lost 5 bases, and 10 bases had no gene match. The CDR3 contains 14 residues. The CDR3 sequence: CASRWPGGSGGYTF. The DNA of the CDR3 is TGTGCCAGCAGGTGGCCAGGGGGCTCAGGTGGCTACACCTTC. The variable domain in full, with the rest retrieved from reference TRBV5-4 and TRBJ1-2, is ETGVTQSPTHLIKTRGQQVTLRCSSQSGHNTVSWYQQALGQGPQFIFQYYREEENGRGNFPPRFSGLQFPNYSSELNVNALELDDSALYLCASRWPGGSGGYTFGSGTRLTVV.

CDR3 bases: TGTGCCAGCAGTGGGGAAAGGGCAGGGGATTTCTATGGCTACACCTTC. Its protein product is CASSGERAGDFYGYTF. J is TRBJ1-2 and V is TRBV6-1, with a tentative D call TRBD1 (6 bases). The CDR3 is 16 amino acids. Germline V CDR1 and CDR2: MNHNS, SASEGT. Trimming cost V 4 bases and J 4 bases, with 19 bases left between them.

J is TRBJ1-1 and V is TRBV7-2; 10 bases fit TRBD1. Germline CDR1 and CDR2: SGHTA and FQGNSA. This CDR3 has 17 amino acids. The trim removed 1 base at V and 7 bases at J, leaving 12 bases unmatched. The CDR3 protein is CASSLVGQGIGGNEAFF. The CDR3, as DNA: TGTGCCAGCAGCTTAGTGGGACAGGGGATAGGAGGAAATGAAGCTTTCTTT. Full variable domain (remainder filled in from reference TRBV7-2 and TRBJ1-1): GAGVSQSPSNKVTEKGKDVELRCDPISGHTALYWYRQSLGQGLEFLIYFQGNSAPDKSGLPSDRFSAERTGGSVSTLTIQRTQQEDSAVYLCASSLVGQGIGGNEAFFGQGTRLTVV.

V gene TRBV9 combines with J gene TRBJ2-5, with TRBD2 matching 15 bases. This CDR3 spans 16 amino acids. Germline V CDR1 and CDR2: SGDLS, YYNGEE. J gave up 7 bases and V 4 bases, and 8 bases lay outside the gene matches. CDR3 DNA sequence: TGTGCCAGCAGCACAAGGACTAGCGGGGGGGTGGCGACCCAGTACTTC. The encoded protein is CASSTRTSGGVATQYF.

This clone was seen only once. V is TRBV28 and J is TRBJ2-1; 8 bases map to TRBD2. The length of the CDR3 is 16 residues. The junction had 12 bases not matched to a gene; V was cut back by 6 bases and J by 5 bases. Germline assignment: CDR1 MDHEN and CDR2 SYDVKM. DNA for the CDR3: TGTGCCAGCAGCCCTACGGGACTAGGGGTCCACAATGAGCAGTTCTTC. Translating gives CASSPTGLGVHNEQFF.

The V and J genes are TRBV7-9 and TRBJ1-6; unclear D gene. V was trimmed by 2 bases and J by 6 bases, leaving 2 bases between them. Germline-derived CDR1 and CDR2 are SEHNR and FQNEAQ (reference sequence). This CDR3 has 12 amino acids. CDR3: CASSLSNSPLHF. CDR3 nucleotides: TGTGCCAGCAGCTTAAGTAATTCACCCCTCCACTTT.

The chain has TRBV5-1 and TRBJ1-1; 7 bases fit TRBD1. The CDR3 is made up of 16 amino acids. CDR1 is SGHRS, CDR2 YFSETQ, per germline. V lost 4 bases and J lost 3; bases outside the gene matches: 12. The CDR3 here is CASSGDRSGGYTEAFF. The CDR3, as DNA: TGCGCCAGCAGCGGGGACCGCTCAGGGGGATACACTGAAGCTTTCTTT. The whole variable domain, filled in from reference TRBV5-1 and TRBJ1-1, reads KAGVTQTPRYLIKTRGQQVTLSCSPISGHRSVSWYQQTPGQGLQFLFEYFSETQRNKGNFPGRFSGRQFSNSRSEMNVSTLELGDSALYLCASSGDRSGGYTEAFFGQGTRLTVV.

The chain couples TRBV25-1 to TRBJ1-6, with D perhaps matching TRBD1 (5 bases). The germline V gene has CDR1 MGHDK and CDR2 SYGVNS. The CDR3 extends over 15 amino acids. Trimming shortened V by 0 bases and J by 14 bases, and 17 bases separated the two germline ends. Here the CDR3 reads CASSEYADSRISLHF. The DNA of the CDR3 is TGTGCCAGCAGTGAATATGCTGACAGCCGGATATCCCTCCACTTT. The whole variable domain, filled in from reference TRBV25-1 and TRBJ1-6, reads EADIYQTPRYLVIGTGKKITLECSQTMGHDKMYWYQQDPGMELHLIHYSYGVNSTEKGDLSSESTVSRIRTEHFPLTLESARPSHTSQYLCASSEYADSRISLHFGNGTRLTVT.

This chain links TRBV7-2 with TRBJ1-2; no definite D call. CDR1 is SGHTA, CDR2 FQGNSA, per germline. Trimming took 0 bases from V and 0 from J, leaving 5 bases between them. This CDR3 contains 14 residues. CDR3 sequence (DNA): TGTGCCAGCAGCTTAGCACACTCTAACTATGGCTACACCTTC. Encoded protein: CASSLAHSNYGYTF.

This chain uses TRBV5-1 with TRBJ2-1; the match to TRBD2 covers 8 bases. CDR3 size: 16 residues. Germline V lookup: CDR1 SGHRS, CDR2 YFSETQ. J gave up 5 bases and V 0 bases, and 7 bases lay outside the gene matches. CDR3 sequence: CASSLGAGVRNNEQFF. The CDR3 coding sequence is TGCGCCAGCAGCTTGGGAGCGGGGGTGAGGAACAATGAGCAGTTCTTC.

V is TRBV6-1 and J is TRBJ1-1, with TRBD1 as a possible D gene (6 bases). Germline CDR1 reads MNHNS; CDR2 reads SASEGT. The CDR3 is 15 amino acids. Trimming stripped 3 bases from V and 5 bases from J, with 16 bases between. CDR3 sequence: CASSDFGGPVTEAFF. CDR3 DNA: TGTGCCAGCAGTGACTTTGGGGGGCCGGTTACTGAAGCTTTCTTT.

The chain is built from TRBV28 and TRBJ2-7, with D possibly being TRBD2 (6 bases). Germline CDR1 reads MDHEN; CDR2 reads SYDVKM. The length of the CDR3 is 13 residues. Trimming took off 7 bases at V and 3 bases at J, with 13 bases between the two ends. The CDR3 spells CASKAGTGYEQYF. The CDR3 DNA sequence: TGTGCCAGCAAGGCTGGGACTGGCTACGAGCAGTACTTC.

The chain joins TRBV11-2 to TRBJ2-7; D possibly corresponds to TRBD1 (6 bases). The CDR3 runs to 14 residues. The germline V and J ends were trimmed by 1 base and 2 bases, with 9 bases remaining between them. Germline V gene sequence: CDR1 SGHAT, CDR2 FQNNGV. CDR3 protein: CASSLAGAPYEQYF. CDR3 DNA: TGTGCCAGCAGCTTAGCAGGGGCCCCCTACGAGCAGTACTTC.

The chain uses TRBV18 and TRBJ2-7; 10 bases align to TRBD1. J gave up 1 base and V 3 bases, and 12 bases lay outside the gene matches. CDR1 is KGHSH and CDR2 is LQKENI in the germline V gene. CDR3 length equals 18 residues. DNA of the CDR3: TGTGCCAGCTCACCGAAAGGAGCCGGGACAGGGGAATCCTACGAGCAGTACTTC. This translates into CASSPKGAGTGESYEQYF.

This chain joins TRBV11-2 and TRBJ2-5; D is undetermined. Looked up from germline, CDR1 is SGHAT and CDR2 is FQNNGV. Trimming took off 1 base at V and 1 base at J, with 13 bases between the two ends. The CDR3 is made up of 16 amino acids. CDR3: CASSLVFGGSQETQYF. The DNA of the CDR3 is TGTGCCAGCAGCTTAGTTTTTGGCGGCTCCCAAGAGACCCAGTACTTC.

V is TRBV30 and J is TRBJ1-5; D perhaps matches TRBD1 (5 bases). This CDR3 contains 14 residues. V lost 4 bases and J lost 2, with 12 bases in between. Germline V gene lookup returns CDR1 GTSNPN and CDR2 SVGIG (reference sequence). CDR3 DNA: TGTGCCTGGAACCGGCAGGGAGGCAATCAGCCCCAGCATTTT. Its translation is CAWNRQGGNQPQHF.

This chain uses TRBV6-1 with TRBJ1-5; 10 bases align to TRBD1. Germline CDR1 MNHNS, CDR2 SASEGT. V shed 4 bases and J 2 bases; nucleotides not matched to a gene: 2. The CDR3 has 15 amino acids. The CDR3 sequence: CASSVGQGGNQPQHF. The CDR3 DNA follows: TGTGCCAGCAGTGTCGGACAGGGGGGCAATCAGCCCCAGCATTTT.

The V call is TRBV4-1, the J call TRBJ1-2; tentatively, D is TRBD1 (6 bases). Germline V lookup: CDR1 MGHRA, CDR2 YSYEKL. The CDR3 loop spans 16 amino acids. V lost 0 bases and J lost 2, with 13 bases in between. The CDR3 is CASSQEEGGANYGYTF. For the CDR3, the DNA is TGCGCCAGCAGCCAAGAGGAGGGGGGCGCGAACTATGGCTACACCTTC.

The CDR3, as DNA: TGTGCCAGCAGTTACGAATTGATTGAGAGGAATAATGAAAAACTGTTTTTT. Translating gives CASSYELIERNNEKLFF. V usage is TRBV5-6 and J usage is TRBJ1-4; no clear D gene. Germline CDR1 is SGHDT and CDR2 is YYEEEE. V shed 5 bases and J shed 4 bases, with 21 bases lying between them. This CDR3 is built from 17 residues.

This chain joins TRBV5-6 and TRBJ2-2; D remains ambiguous. V lost 2 bases and J 4 bases, leaving 12 bases between the germline ends. Germline V gene sequence: CDR1 SGHDT, CDR2 YYEEEE. CDR3 length equals 15 residues. The CDR3 loop reads CASSLSAWGTGELFF. The CDR3 DNA sequence: TGTGCCAGCAGCTTATCAGCCTGGGGCACCGGGGAGCTGTTTTTT.

The chain recombines TRBV7-9 with TRBJ2-7; D possibly corresponds to TRBD1 (5 bases). Germline-derived CDR1 and CDR2 are SEHNR and FQNEAQ (reference sequence). With 4 bases removed from V and 6 bases from J, the gap between germline ends came to 16 bases. CDR3 length: 14 amino acids. CDR3 coding DNA: TGTGCCAGCAGCTCCGGACGGACAAGGGGCGAGCAGTACTTC. Translating gives CASSSGRTRGEQYF.

This clone was observed a handful of times. The gene calls are TRBV6-5 and TRBJ1-1, with D perhaps matching TRBD1 (5 bases). The germline V gene has CDR1 MNHEY and CDR2 SVGAGI. With 0 bases removed from V and 8 bases from J, the gap between germline ends came to 7 bases. The CDR3 consists of 12 residues. This CDR3 reads CASSYSWGEAFF. In nucleotides, the CDR3 is TGTGCCAGCAGTTACTCGTGGGGGGAAGCTTTCTTT.

This clone was counted a few times. This chain uses TRBV23-1 with TRBJ1-1; 8 nucleotides align to TRBD1. TRBV23-1 belongs to the ORF category, with a function that is uncertain. The trim removed 4 bases at V and 5 bases at J, leaving 12 bases unmatched. CDR3 length: 16 residues. The CDR3: CASSPRTGKERTEAFF. The CDR3 coding sequence is TGCGCCAGCAGTCCGCGGACAGGGAAGGAGAGAACTGAAGCTTTCTTT.

The rearrangement links TRBV13 to TRBJ1-2; D gene ambiguous. V gave up 3 bases and J gave up 2 bases, with 10 bases separating them. From germline, CDR1 is PRHDT and CDR2 FYEKMQ (reference sequence). CDR3 length: 14 amino acids. The CDR3 is CASSLKRSNYGYTF. CDR3 nucleotide sequence: TGTGCCAGCAGCTTGAAACGGTCAAACTATGGCTACACCTTC.

The V call is TRBV5-1, the J call TRBJ2-7; 7 nucleotides align to TRBD2. J gave up 0 bases and V 2 bases, and 14 bases lay outside the gene matches. Germline CDR1 is SGHRS and CDR2 is YFSETQ. The CDR3 extends over 18 amino acids. DNA of the CDR3: TGCGCCAGCAGCTTAAGGAACCCGACTAGCCGCAGCTCCTACGAGCAGTACTTC. Translated: CASSLRNPTSRSSYEQYF.

The chain employs TRBV18 and TRBJ1-1; D is uncertain. V shed 2 bases and J shed 4 bases, with 14 bases lying between them. The CDR3 loop spans 15 amino acids. Germline lookup yields CDR1 KGHSH and CDR2 LQKENI. CDR3 loop: CASSPIEGLGTEAFF. The CDR3 region has the DNA TGTGCCAGCTCACCAATCGAGGGTTTAGGCACTGAAGCTTTCTTT.

The rearrangement uses TRBV28 and TRBJ1-2; TRBD1 matches at 7 bases. The junction had 16 bases not matched to a gene; V was cut back by 5 bases and J by 10 bases. This CDR3 region has 15 residues. CDR1 is MDHEN, CDR2 SYDVKM, per germline. The CDR3 loop reads CASSRSPGTDGHYTF. For the CDR3, the DNA is TGTGCCAGCAGTCGTTCCCCCGGGACAGATGGACACTACACCTTC.

The J gene is TRBJ2-3, the V gene TRBV4-1; 7 nucleotides match TRBD1. Trimming removed 0 bases from V and 2 bases from J; junction bases left unmatched: 2. Looked up from germline, CDR1 is MGHRA and CDR2 is YSYEKL. The CDR3 contains 15 residues. CDR3: CASSQEGQNTDTQYF. The CDR3 DNA sequence: TGCGCCAGCAGCCAAGAGGGACAGAACACAGATACGCAGTATTTT.

The rearrangement links TRBV5-1 to TRBJ2-1; D is perhaps TRBD1 (6 bases). The CDR3 has 14 amino acids. Germline CDR1 is SGHRS and CDR2 is YFSETQ. Between the trimmed V and J ends, which lost 4 bases and 3 bases, there was a span of 11 bases. The CDR3 sequence: CASSADRIYNEQFF. CDR3 nucleotides: TGCGCCAGCAGCGCGGACAGAATCTACAATGAGCAGTTCTTC.

The chain recombines TRBV7-8 with TRBJ1-2; unclear D gene. The CDR3 runs 14 residues. Germline lookup yields CDR1 SGHVS and CDR2 FQNEAQ. The germline V and J ends were trimmed by 1 base and 4 bases, with 10 bases remaining between them. CDR3 loop: CASSLGRMGYGYTF. CDR3 sequence (DNA): TGTGCCAGCAGCTTAGGCAGGATGGGCTATGGCTACACCTTC.